The 5 T cell receptor beta chains below all came from one sample that was sequenced in a study of T cells after yellow fever vaccination. MiXCR was run by TCRdb on the 5' RACE reads, yielding one entry per CDR3 protein. The sample has about 350,000 distinct CDR3 sequences; approximately 10% are singletons. Source: PBMCs, taken on the day of the first yellow fever vaccination. The source is a man between 18 and 35 years old who received the YFV17D yellow fever vaccine.

The V call is TRBV5-4, the J call TRBJ2-1, with 8 bases lining up with TRBD2. Unmatched junction bases numbered 9, after V lost 0 bases and J lost 7 bases. Germline V CDR1 and CDR2: SGHNT, YYREEE (reference sequence). CDR3 length: 16 residues. The CDR3 region is CASSLVAASGRNEQFF. The CDR3 region has the DNA TGTGCCAGCAGCTTGGTAGCGGCTAGCGGGCGTAATGAGCAGTTCTTC.

This sequence joins TRBV13 and TRBJ1-5, with D possibly TRBD1 on 5 matching bases. This CDR3 is built from 15 residues. V was cut by 3 bases and J by 1 base, with 10 bases left in between. Germline V gene sequence: CDR1 PRHDT, CDR2 FYEKMQ (reference sequence). The CDR3, as DNA: TGTGCCAGCAGCTTGTTCCGGGGGAGCAATCAGCCCCAGCATTTT. This codes for CASSLFRGSNQPQHF.

The gene calls are TRBV4-1 and TRBJ2-7; D is possibly TRBD2 (5 bases). V dropped 4 bases and J dropped 1 base, with 14 bases sitting between them. CDR1 and CDR2 (germline): MGHRA, YSYEKL. The CDR3 consists of 15 residues. CDR3 bases: TGCGCCAGCAGCCGCCTTGGGGAGAAGTCCTACGAGCAGTACTTC. It encodes CASSRLGEKSYEQYF.

This clonotype was seen more than once but under ten times. CDR3 region: CASSPVRTGELFF. DNA for the CDR3: TGTGCCAGCAGCCCAGTTAGGACCGGGGAGCTGTTTTTT. The V and J genes are TRBV7-9 and TRBJ2-2; unclear D gene. Germline V gene sequence: CDR1 SEHNR, CDR2 FQNEAQ (reference sequence). Trimming shortened V by 5 bases and J by 5 bases, and 9 bases separated the two germline ends. The CDR3 is 13 residues long.

The chain joins TRBV7-2 to TRBJ2-3, with D unclear. Trimming left V 5 bases short and J 7 bases short, with 10 bases between. Germline CDR1 is SGHTA and CDR2 is FQGNSA. The CDR3 extends over 12 amino acids. CDR3 amino acids: CASSQSRNTQYF. The CDR3 DNA follows: TGTGCCAGCAGCCAGAGCAGGAATACGCAGTATTTT. Combining the CDR3 with reference TRBV7-2 and TRBJ2-3 gives the whole variable domain GAGVSQSPSNKVTEKGKDVELRCDPISGHTALYWYRQSLGQGLEFLIYFQGNSAPDKSGLPSDRFSAERTGGSVSTLTIQRTQQEDSAVYLCASSQSRNTQYFGPGTRLTVL.